This T cell receptor beta chain was identified during a study of T cell responses to AZD1222 COVID-19 vaccine (dated by TCRdb to 2020 to 2022). General notes on the study: A total of under 250 trial participants underwent TCR sequencing, of whom approximately 200 had received two doses of AZD1222 and around 25 had received two doses of the MenACWY control vaccine. Trial participants were enrolled into age subgroups of 18-55, 56-69 and 70-plus years, which contained 148, 28 and 57 TCR-sequenced participants, respectively. Study-wide conclusions, independent of this receptor: The whole spike protein was spanned by vaccine-associated CD4 TCRs, and dominant responses were seen in regions 160-218 and 743-854. Spike-specific TCR breadth and depth rose significantly after two AZD1222 doses compared with day 0 and with MenACWY recipients. Epitopes outside the regions mutated in the B.1.351 and B.1.1.7 variants were reportedly recognized by nearly half of the unique spike-specific TCRs. The 56-69-year group was small, and its depth increase did not reach significance, likely because of low power. Because no day 14 peak-response samples were available, the repertoires could be characterized only after the peak T cell response. Most participants were white British and females outnumbered males, and the authors suggested that clonal diversity may have been underestimated. Conclusions about previously exposed vaccinees are limited because only six or seven AZD1222 recipients were SARS-CoV-2 seropositive at baseline.

The CDR1 and CDR2 encoded by the germline V gene are MDHEN and SYDVKM. The CDR3, from cysteine to phenylalanine, totals 15 residues. Only CDR3 DNA is held: 45 bases, read in frame from base 1. For this chain, trimming is 3 bases at the V end and 0 bases at the J end, and the number of junction bases without a gene match is 4. In the case of this clone: Its antigen specificity is not known. Per-base quality was not reported, and no clone a single base away is much larger than it.

The time point label of this sample denotes: baseline before first vaccination. Explained via the paper, the treatment or condition label denotes: meningococcal conjugate vaccine given as trial control. The vaccinee samples were drawn from two UK trials, COV001 and COV002, one of which was a single-blind randomized controlled phase 2/3 trial testing AZD1222 (ChAdOx1 nCoV-19) in healthy adults. For TCRbeta chain sequencing, PBMC samples from trial participants were taken at day 0 and at day 28 after the second dose. The CDR3 regions of human TCRbeta chains were analyzed by immunosequencing. The study's own analysis went as follows. TCRs in the repertoires were compared against a reference library of SARS-CoV-2-specific TCRs that had been generated with the MIRA antigen-specificity platform. Breadth was defined as the fraction of unique TCRs that were SARS-CoV-2-associated. Depth was defined as the fraction of total T cells that were SARS-CoV-2-associated. Using the MIRA data, every spike-specific TCR was mapped to the spike region that the TCR reacted to and assigned to either a CD4 or a CD8 class. Log10-transformed breadth and depth values were compared by one-way ANOVA with Sidak's multiple comparisons tests. Entries here come from immuneACCESS through TCRdb and include only in-frame sequences with V and J called. Some clones fail to appear in such tables; in the studies checked, an unresolved V gene covers under half of the shortfall, and the cause of the remainder is unknown. V and J calls and clone size are as listed in that table; D and trimming were resolved from the DNA. The table for this sample lists some 89,000 clones; more than 75% of them were counted only once. The ten largest clones add up to 4.7% of the sample.

Recombination linked TRBV28 to TRBJ2-5, and 7 bases in between align with TRBD1. The sequence was collected from an adult in good health. Sequences were derived from peripheral blood, sampled on day 0 of MenACWY control vaccination. The bases read TGTGCCAGCAGTTTCGGGACAGCGTACCAAGAGACCCAGTACTTC. Translated, this gives CASSFGTAYQETQYF.